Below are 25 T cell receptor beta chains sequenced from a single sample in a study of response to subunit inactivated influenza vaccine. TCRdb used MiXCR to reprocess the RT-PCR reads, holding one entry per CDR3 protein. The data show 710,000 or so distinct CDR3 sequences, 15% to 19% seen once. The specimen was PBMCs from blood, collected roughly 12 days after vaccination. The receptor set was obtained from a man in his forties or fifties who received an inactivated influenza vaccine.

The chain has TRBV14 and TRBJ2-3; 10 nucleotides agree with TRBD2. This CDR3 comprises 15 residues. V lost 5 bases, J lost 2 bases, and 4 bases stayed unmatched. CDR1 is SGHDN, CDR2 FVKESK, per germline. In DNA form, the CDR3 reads TGTGCCAGCAGCAGGGGACTAGCGAACACAGATACGCAGTATTTT. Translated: CASSRGLANTDTQYF.

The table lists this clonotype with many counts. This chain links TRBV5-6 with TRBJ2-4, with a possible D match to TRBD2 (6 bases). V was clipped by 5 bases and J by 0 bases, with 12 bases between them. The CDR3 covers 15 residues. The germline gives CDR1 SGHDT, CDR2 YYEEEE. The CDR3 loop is CASSPWTIAKNIQYF. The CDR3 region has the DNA TGTGCCAGCAGTCCTTGGACTATAGCCAAAAACATTCAGTACTTC.

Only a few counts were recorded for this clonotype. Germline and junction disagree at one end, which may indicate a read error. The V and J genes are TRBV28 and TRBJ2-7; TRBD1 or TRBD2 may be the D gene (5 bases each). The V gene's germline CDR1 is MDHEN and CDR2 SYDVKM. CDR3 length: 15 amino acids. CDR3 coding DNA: TGTGCCAGCAGTTTTGGGGGACCTACCTCCCACGAGCAGTACTTC. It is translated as CASSFGGPTSHEQYF.

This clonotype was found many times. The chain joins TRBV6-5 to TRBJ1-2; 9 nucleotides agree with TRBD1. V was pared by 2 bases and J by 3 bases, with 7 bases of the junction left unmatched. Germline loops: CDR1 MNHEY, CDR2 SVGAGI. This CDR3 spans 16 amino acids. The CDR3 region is CASSYSGTGKHYGYTF. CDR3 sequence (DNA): TGTGCCAGCAGTTACAGTGGGACAGGGAAGCACTATGGCTACACCTTC.

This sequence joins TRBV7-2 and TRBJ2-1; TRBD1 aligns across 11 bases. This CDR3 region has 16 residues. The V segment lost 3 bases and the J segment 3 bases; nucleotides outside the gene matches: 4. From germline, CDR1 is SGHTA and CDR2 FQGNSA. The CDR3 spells CASSFTGTGGYNEQFF. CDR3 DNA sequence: TGTGCCAGCAGCTTCACCGGGACAGGGGGCTACAATGAGCAGTTCTTC.

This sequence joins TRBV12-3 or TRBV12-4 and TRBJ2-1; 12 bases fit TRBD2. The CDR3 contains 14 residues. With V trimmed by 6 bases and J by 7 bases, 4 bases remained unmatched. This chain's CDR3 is CASRKLAGGNEQFF. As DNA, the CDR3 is TGTGCCAGCAGAAAGCTAGCGGGGGGGAATGAGCAGTTCTTC.

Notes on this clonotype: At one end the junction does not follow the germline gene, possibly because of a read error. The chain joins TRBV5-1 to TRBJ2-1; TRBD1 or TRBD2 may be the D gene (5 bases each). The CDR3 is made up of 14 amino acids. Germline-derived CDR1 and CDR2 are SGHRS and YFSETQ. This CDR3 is CASSKAGTYYEQFF. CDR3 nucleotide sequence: TGCGCCAGCAGCAAGGCAGGGACCTACTATGAGCAGTTCTTC.

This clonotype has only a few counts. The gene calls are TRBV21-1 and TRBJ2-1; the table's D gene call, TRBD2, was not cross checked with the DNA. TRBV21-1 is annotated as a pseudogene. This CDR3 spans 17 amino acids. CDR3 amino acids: CASSKPSGRRVGNEQFF. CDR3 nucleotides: TGTGCCAGCAGCAAACCTAGCGGGAGGCGGGTCGGCAATGAGCAGTTCTTC.

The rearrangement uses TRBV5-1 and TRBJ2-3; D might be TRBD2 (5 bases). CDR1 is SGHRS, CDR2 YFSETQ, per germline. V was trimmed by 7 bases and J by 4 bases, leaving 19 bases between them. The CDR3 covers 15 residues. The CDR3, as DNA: TGCGCCAGCCAAACTCTCCCGGGAAGTGCAGATACGCAGTATTTT. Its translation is CASQTLPGSADTQYF.

CDR3 residues: CSAKNVPGANVLTF. The CDR3 DNA sequence: TGCAGTGCTAAAAACGTCCCTGGGGCCAACGTCCTGACTTTC. This sequence joins TRBV20-1 and TRBJ2-6; D gene ambiguous. The germline CDR1 and CDR2 sequences are DFQATT and SNEGSKA (reference sequence). This CDR3 has 14 residues. V was clipped by 4 bases and J by 2 bases, with 9 bases between them.

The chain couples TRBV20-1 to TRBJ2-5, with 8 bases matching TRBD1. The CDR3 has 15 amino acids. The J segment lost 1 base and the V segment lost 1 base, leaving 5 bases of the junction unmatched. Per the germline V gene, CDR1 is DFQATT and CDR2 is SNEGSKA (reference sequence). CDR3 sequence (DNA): TGCAGTGCTAGAGTAACAGGGGGTTCCCAAGAGACCCAGTACTTC. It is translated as CSARVTGGSQETQYF.

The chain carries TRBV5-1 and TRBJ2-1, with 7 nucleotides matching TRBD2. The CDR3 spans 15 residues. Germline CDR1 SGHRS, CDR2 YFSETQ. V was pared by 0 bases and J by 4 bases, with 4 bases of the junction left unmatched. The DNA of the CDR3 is TGCGCCAGCAGCTTGGCGCTAGCGGCTTACAATGAGCAGTTCTTC. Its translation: CASSLALAAYNEQFF.

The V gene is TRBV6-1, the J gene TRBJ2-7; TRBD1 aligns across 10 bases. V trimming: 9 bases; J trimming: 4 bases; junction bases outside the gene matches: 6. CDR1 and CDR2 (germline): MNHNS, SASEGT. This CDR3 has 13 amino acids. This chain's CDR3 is CASYGTGEYEQYF. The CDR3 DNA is TGTGCCAGTTACGGGACAGGGGAGTACGAGCAGTACTTC.

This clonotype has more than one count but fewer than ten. CDR3 sequence (DNA): TGTGCCAGCAGCTTGAATGGCCCTAGCGGGGCCTACAATGAGCAGTTCTTC. It yields the protein CASSLNGPSGAYNEQFF. V and J are TRBV5-4 and TRBJ2-1; 9 bases map to TRBD2. V lost 1 base and J lost 2; bases outside the gene matches: 7. This CDR3 is built from 17 residues. Germline assignment: CDR1 SGHNT and CDR2 YYREEE (reference sequence).

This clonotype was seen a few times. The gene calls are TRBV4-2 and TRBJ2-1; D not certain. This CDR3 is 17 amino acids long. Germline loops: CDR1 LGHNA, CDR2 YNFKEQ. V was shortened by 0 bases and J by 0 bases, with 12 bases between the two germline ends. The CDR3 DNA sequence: TGTGCCAGCAGCCAAGAGGTCCCCCGGAGCTCCTACAATGAGCAGTTCTTC. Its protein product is CASSQEVPRSSYNEQFF.

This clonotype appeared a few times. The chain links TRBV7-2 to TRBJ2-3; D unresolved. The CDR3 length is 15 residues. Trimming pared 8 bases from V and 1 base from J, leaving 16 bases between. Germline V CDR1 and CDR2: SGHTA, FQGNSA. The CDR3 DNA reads TGTGCCAGCCAAAAGTCTTGGCACCGCACAGATACGCAGTATTTT. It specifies CASQKSWHRTDTQYF. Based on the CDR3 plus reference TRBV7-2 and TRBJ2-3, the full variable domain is GAGVSQSPSNKVTEKGKDVELRCDPISGHTALYWYRQSLGQGLEFLIYFQGNSAPDKSGLPSDRFSAERTGGSVSTLTIQRTQQEDSAVYLCASQKSWHRTDTQYFGPGTRLTVL.

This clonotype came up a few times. The CDR3: CASSVGSGIHNEQFF. CDR3 coding DNA: TGTGCCAGCAGCGTAGGTAGCGGGATTCACAATGAGCAGTTCTTC. The chain combines TRBV9 with TRBJ2-1; TRBD2 matches 8 bases. The CDR3 is made up of 15 amino acids. V was pared by 0 bases and J by 5 bases, with 4 bases of the junction left unmatched. Germline V gene sequence: CDR1 SGDLS, CDR2 YYNGEE.

The CDR3 spells CASSGGTGLSYNSPLHF. Written as DNA, the CDR3 is TGTGCCAGCAGCGGAGGGACAGGCCTCTCCTATAATTCACCCCTCCACTTT. V gene TRBV7-2 combines with J gene TRBJ1-6, with 8 bases lining up with TRBD1. Germline V gene lookup returns CDR1 SGHTA and CDR2 FQGNSA. Trimming cost V 5 bases and J 0 bases; bases outside gene matches: 6. The CDR3 covers 17 residues.

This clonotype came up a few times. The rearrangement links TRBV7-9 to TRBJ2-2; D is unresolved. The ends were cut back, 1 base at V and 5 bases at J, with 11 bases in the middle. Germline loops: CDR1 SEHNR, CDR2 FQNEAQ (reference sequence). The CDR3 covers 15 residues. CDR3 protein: CASSLGVAGTGELFF. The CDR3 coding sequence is TGTGCCAGCAGCTTAGGGGTTGCTGGGACCGGGGAGCTGTTTTTT.

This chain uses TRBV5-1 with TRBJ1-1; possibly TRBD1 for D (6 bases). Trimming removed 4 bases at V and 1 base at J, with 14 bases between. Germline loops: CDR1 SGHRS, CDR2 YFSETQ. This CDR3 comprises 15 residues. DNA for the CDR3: TGCGCCAGCAGCAGAGGGACACGAGGGAACACTGAAGCTTTCTTT. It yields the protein CASSRGTRGNTEAFF.

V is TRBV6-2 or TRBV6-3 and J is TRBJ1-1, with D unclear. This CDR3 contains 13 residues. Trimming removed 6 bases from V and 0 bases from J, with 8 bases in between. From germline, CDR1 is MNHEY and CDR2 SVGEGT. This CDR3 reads CASRWEMNTEAFF. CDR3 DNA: TGTGCCAGCAGATGGGAGATGAACACTGAAGCTTTCTTT.

CDR3 coding DNA: TGTGCCATCAGCGCAAATACAGGGTCCTACAATGAGCAGTTCTTC. Translation: CAISANTGSYNEQFF. This rearrangement joins TRBV10-3 to TRBJ2-1, with D tentatively TRBD1 (6 bases). The CDR3 is 15 residues long. The V and J ends lost 6 bases and 1 base respectively, with 13 bases between them. The germline gives CDR1 ENHRY, CDR2 SYGVKD.

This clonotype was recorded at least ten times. The chain's CDR3 is CASSRGTGGYRDYGYTF. In nucleotides, the CDR3 is TGTGCCAGCAGCCGAGGGACAGGGGGATATCGCGACTATGGCTACACCTTC. The chain recombines TRBV3-1 with TRBJ1-2, with 11 bases identical to TRBD1. V gave up 4 bases and J gave up 3 bases; unmatched junction bases: 10. The germline V gene encodes CDR1 LGHDT and CDR2 YNNKEL (reference sequence). The CDR3 consists of 17 residues.

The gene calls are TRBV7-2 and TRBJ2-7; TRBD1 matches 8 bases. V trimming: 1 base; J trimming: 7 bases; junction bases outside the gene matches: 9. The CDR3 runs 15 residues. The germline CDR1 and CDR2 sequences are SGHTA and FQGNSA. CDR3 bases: TGTGCCAGCAGCTTAGAGGGCAGGGGGCTTTGGGAGCAGTACTTC. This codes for CASSLEGRGLWEQYF.

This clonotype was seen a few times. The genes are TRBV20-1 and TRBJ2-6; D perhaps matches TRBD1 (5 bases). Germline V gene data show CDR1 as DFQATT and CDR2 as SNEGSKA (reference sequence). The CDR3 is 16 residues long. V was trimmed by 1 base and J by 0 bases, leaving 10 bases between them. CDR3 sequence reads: CSARVAGPSGANVLTF. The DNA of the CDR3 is TGCAGTGCTAGAGTCGCAGGGCCCTCTGGGGCCAACGTCCTGACTTTC.